Following are 24 T cell receptor beta chains from one sample sequenced in a study of blood T cells in healthy people across ages. Combining a sample-barcoded 5' primer with a J-beta primer mix, a second PCR ran for about 7 to 12 cycles. TCRdb itself ran the 5' RACE reads through MiXCR, one entry per CDR3 protein. This sample yields some 780,000 distinct CDR3 sequences, of which roughly three fifths are seen a single time; roughly 25% belongs to the top ten. Material for sequencing was blood. These receptors were collected from a man aged 35-49 years in good health.

The V and J genes are TRBV29-1 and TRBJ2-1; weak D call: TRBD1 (6 bases). The V end lost 7 bases, the J end lost 6 bases, and 13 bases lay between the germline ends. The CDR3 is 12 amino acids. Germline values: CDR1 SQVTM, CDR2 ANQGSEA. CDR3 region: CSAETGVNEQFF. CDR3 DNA sequence: TGCAGCGCTGAGACAGGCGTCAATGAGCAGTTCTTC.

This clonotype has a single count. This CDR3 is CASSETLGTPTSPLHF. The CDR3 DNA reads as TGTGCCAGCAGTGAAACACTCGGGACACCCACTTCACCCCTCCACTTT. The chain links TRBV25-1 to TRBJ1-6; weak D call: TRBD1 (6 bases). CDR1 MGHDK and CDR2 SYGVNS come from the germline V gene. This CDR3 comprises 16 residues. V shed 2 bases and J shed 9 bases, with 17 bases lying between them.

As to this clonotype: A much larger clone is a single base away; this may be a read error. This chain uses TRBV13 with TRBJ2-7; D might be TRBD1 (5 bases). Germline V CDR1 and CDR2: PRHDT, FYEKMQ (reference sequence). The CDR3 loop spans 15 amino acids. The chain's CDR3 is CASSLVGRASCEQYF. The CDR3 coding sequence is TGTGCCAGCAGCTTAGTGGGCAGGGCTTCCTGCGAGCAGTACTTC.

V gene TRBV20-1 combines with J gene TRBJ1-5, with TRBD1 as a possible D gene (5 bases). V lost 7 bases to trimming and J lost 4 bases, with 14 bases between them. Germline V gene data show CDR1 as DFQATT and CDR2 as SNEGSKA (reference sequence). This CDR3 has 13 amino acids. The CDR3 bases are TGCAGTGTCGGGTGGGGCGGGAATCAGCCCCAGCATTTT. It encodes CSVGWGGNQPQHF.

J is TRBJ2-4 and V is TRBV4-3; D is unresolved. There are 19 residues in the CDR3. The V and J ends lost 0 bases and 1 base respectively, with 19 bases between them. The V gene's germline CDR1 is LGHNA and CDR2 YSLEER. DNA for the CDR3: TGCGCCAGCAGCCAAGACCTTGAGCGAGGTGGTGTGGCCAAAAACATTCAGTACTTC. Translation gives CASSQDLERGGVAKNIQYF.

The gene calls are TRBV6-6 and TRBJ1-5, with TRBD1 identical over 10 bases. The CDR3 totals 17 residues. Unmatched junction bases numbered 8, after V lost 2 bases and J lost 4 bases. Germline CDR1 and CDR2: MNHNY and SVGAGI (reference sequence). The CDR3 nucleotides are TGTGCCAGCAGTTACGCCCCGCCGGGACAGGGGAATCAGCCCCAGCATTTT. Its translation is CASSYAPPGQGNQPQHF.

In nucleotides, the CDR3 is TGTGCCAGCAGCTTCGAAAGGAGGGATCTGGACGAGCAGTACTTC. As protein: CASSFERRDLDEQYF. The rearrangement links TRBV11-2 to TRBJ2-5; the D gene is possibly TRBD2 (6 bases). The last part of the DNA fits TRBJ2-7 better; the J call may be wrong. Germline-derived CDR1 and CDR2 are SGHAT and FQNNGV. The CDR3 loop spans 15 amino acids.

This clonotype was found a few times. The chain couples TRBV28 to TRBJ2-3; 10 nucleotides line up with TRBD2. Per germline, CDR1 MDHEN and CDR2 SYDVKM. There are 13 residues in the CDR3. The junction had 7 bases not matched to a gene; V was cut back by 10 bases and J by 6 bases. CDR3: CATRGTSVDTQYF. The CDR3 nucleotides are TGTGCCACCCGAGGGACTAGCGTGGATACGCAGTATTTT.

The rearrangement joins TRBV6-5 to TRBJ1-5, with 7 bases matching TRBD1. Germline-derived CDR1 and CDR2 are MNHEY and SVGAGI. Trimming cost V 5 bases and J 6 bases; bases outside gene matches: 4. This CDR3 has 13 amino acids. CDR3 protein: CASSNRGGQPQHF. CDR3 DNA: TGTGCCAGCAGTAACAGGGGTGGTCAGCCCCAGCATTTT.

This clonotype has only one observation. The V and J genes are TRBV25-1 and TRBJ2-5; D possibly corresponds to TRBD2 (6 bases). This CDR3 comprises 13 residues. Trimming pared 3 bases from V and 5 bases from J, leaving 10 bases between. Looked up from germline, CDR1 is MGHDK and CDR2 is SYGVNS. CDR3 in amino acids: CASSDGGMETQYF. In DNA form, the CDR3 reads TGTGCCAGCAGTGACGGAGGGATGGAGACCCAGTACTTC.

The chain recombines TRBV5-5 with TRBJ1-4; D gene ambiguous. Per germline, CDR1 SGHKS and CDR2 YYEKEE (reference sequence). The V end was cut by 6 bases, the J end by 8 bases, with 14 bases between. The CDR3 contains 13 residues. CDR3 DNA sequence: TGTGCCAGCACTTCGCGGGCCGGCGAAAAACTGTTTTTT. This translates into CASTSRAGEKLFF.

The V and J genes are TRBV29-1 and TRBJ2-1; either TRBD1 or TRBD2 may fit D (5 bases each). Trimming cost V 0 bases and J 10 bases, with 19 bases left between them. The CDR3 extends over 15 amino acids. Germline V gene data show CDR1 as SQVTM and CDR2 as ANQGSEA. The CDR3 is CSVEDSPEGSYEQFF. The CDR3 nucleotides read TGCAGCGTTGAAGATTCGCCCGAGGGGTCCTACGAGCAGTTCTTC.

The chain carries TRBV6-2 or TRBV6-3 and TRBJ2-3; D remains unclear. Per the germline V gene, CDR1 is MNHEY and CDR2 is SVGEGT. V was cut by 8 bases and J by 8 bases, with 14 bases left in between. This CDR3 is 12 amino acids long. The CDR3 region has the DNA TGTGCCAGCCAAAATCCGGCAGGTACGCAGTATTTT. The encoded protein is CASQNPAGTQYF.

The sample holds a few counts of this clonotype. The chain uses TRBV29-1 and TRBJ1-2; possible D gene TRBD1, 6 bases. CDR1 and CDR2 (germline): SQVTM, ANQGSEA. V was shortened by 4 bases and J by 8 bases, with 14 bases between the two germline ends. CDR3 length: 12 residues. The CDR3 bases are TGCAGCGTTGGGTTGGGGGGGCCCGGCTACACCTTC. It translates to CSVGLGGPGYTF.

The chain joins TRBV7-9 to TRBJ2-5, with a possible D match to TRBD2 (7 bases). The CDR3 runs to 14 residues. Germline CDR1 is SEHNR and CDR2 is FQNEAQ (reference sequence). With 5 bases removed from V and 11 bases from J, the gap between germline ends came to 21 bases. CDR3 nucleotide sequence: TGTGCCAGCAGCGTAGATCTGGGGGCGGGGGAGCAGTACTTC. This encodes CASSVDLGAGEQYF.

The sample holds a few counts of this clonotype. The chain joins TRBV6-4 to TRBJ2-3, with a possible D match to TRBD2 (7 bases). The V end lost 2 bases, the J end lost 6 bases, and 15 bases lay between the germline ends. Germline-derived CDR1 and CDR2 are MRHNA and SNTAGT. The CDR3 runs 15 residues. The CDR3 DNA is TGTGCCAGCAGTGACGCGATGGGGGGGGCGGATACGCAGTATTTT. Translating it yields CASSDAMGGADTQYF.

This clonotype was observed once. The rearrangement links TRBV7-9 to TRBJ2-7; D gene unclear. Trimming removed 5 bases from V and 2 bases from J, with 13 bases in between. Germline CDR1 SEHNR, CDR2 FQNEAQ (reference sequence). This CDR3 contains 14 residues. The CDR3 DNA reads TGTGCCAGCAGCGGCGGCGCGGCAGCCTACGAGCAGTACTTC. Encoded protein: CASSGGAAAYEQYF.

The chain links TRBV29-1 to TRBJ1-2, with 10 nucleotides matching TRBD1. The V gene end was trimmed by 1 base and the J gene end by 6 bases; junction bases not matched to a gene: 5. Germline-derived CDR1 and CDR2 are SQVTM and ANQGSEA. This CDR3 is 14 amino acids long. CDR3 bases: TGCAGCGTTGAAGTTGGGACAGGGGAGGATGGCTACACCTTC. Translating it yields CSVEVGTGEDGYTF.

The chain is built from TRBV3-1 and TRBJ2-7; D might be TRBD1 or TRBD2, each matching 5 bases. CDR1 and CDR2 (germline): LGHDT, YNNKEL (reference sequence). Between the trimmed V and J ends, which lost 4 bases and 0 bases, there was a span of 16 bases. There are 16 residues in the CDR3. This CDR3 is CASSPAGTISSYEQYF. The CDR3 DNA follows: TGTGCCAGCAGCCCAGCCGGGACCATTAGCTCCTACGAGCAGTACTTC.

The CDR3 protein is CASSLRSRGETQYF. The CDR3 DNA reads TGTGCCAGCAGCTTGAGGTCGCGGGGGGAGACCCAGTACTTC. The rearrangement joins TRBV7-2 to TRBJ2-5; 7 nucleotides line up with TRBD2. The V and J ends lost 3 bases and 5 bases, in that order; junction bases with no gene match: 6. This CDR3 spans 14 amino acids. In germline, CDR1 is SGHTA, CDR2 FQGNSA.

This clonotype has more than one count but fewer than ten. The rearrangement uses TRBV29-1 and TRBJ2-1; 7 nucleotides agree with TRBD2. From germline, CDR1 is SQVTM and CDR2 ANQGSEA. CDR3 size: 13 residues. Germline trimming cut 4 bases from V and 10 bases from J; bases unmatched to any gene: 10. CDR3 coding DNA: TGCAGCGTTGGGGAGCGTTGGGGAGGGGAGCAGTTCTTC. The encoded protein is CSVGERWGGEQFF.

V is TRBV7-3 and J is TRBJ2-1, with 7 bases that match TRBD2. Losses at the gene ends were 5 bases for V and 6 bases for J; bases not matched to a gene: 10. The CDR3 has 15 amino acids. Per germline, CDR1 SGHTA and CDR2 FQGTGA. CDR3 amino acids: CASSPSGLVGNEQFF. The CDR3 coding sequence is TGTGCCAGCAGCCCGTCCGGACTAGTGGGCAATGAGCAGTTCTTC.

V is TRBV20-1 and J is TRBJ2-3; tentatively, D is TRBD1 or TRBD2 (5 bases each). Germline V gene data show CDR1 as DFQATT and CDR2 as SNEGSKA (reference sequence). V was cut by 5 bases and J by 4 bases, with 19 bases left in between. This CDR3 has 15 amino acids. CDR3 loop: CSAQRDGRSADTQYF. DNA for the CDR3: TGCAGTGCTCAACGGGACGGTAGAAGCGCAGATACGCAGTATTTT.

V and J are TRBV12-3 or TRBV12-4 and TRBJ2-7, with 7 positions matching TRBD2. The CDR3 consists of 21 residues. The J segment lost 1 base and the V segment lost 2 bases, leaving 23 bases of the junction unmatched. CDR3 sequence reads: CASSLFGGAGERVWQSYEQYF. DNA for the CDR3: TGTGCCAGCAGTTTATTTGGTGGGGCGGGAGAGCGAGTATGGCAGTCCTACGAGCAGTACTTC.